Listed here are 26 T cell receptor beta chains from one sample, sequenced in a study of CD8 T cells in ankylosing spondylitis. TCRdb re-analysed the 5' RACE reads in MiXCR, keeping a single row per CDR3 protein. The data hold around 250,000 distinct CDR3 sequences, with about a sixth observed a single time. Input material: blood, either unsorted or a sorted T cell fraction (not recorded which). These receptors were obtained from a male donor with ankylosing spondylitis or in good health (not recorded which).

The table lists this clonotype with a count of one. The chain links TRBV7-8 to TRBJ1-2; 9 nucleotides align to TRBD1. The V gene's germline CDR1 is SGHVS and CDR2 FQNEAQ. V was clipped by 4 bases and J by 6 bases; unmatched bases: 9. The CDR3 loop spans 15 amino acids. The CDR3 nucleotides read TGTGCCAGCAGCTCCACGGACAGGGGAAGGGATGGCTACACCTTC. Translated, it gives CASSSTDRGRDGYTF.

This clonotype was counted between two and nine times. CDR3 nucleotides: TGTGCCACCCAGGACATCACCGGGGAGCTGTTTTTT. Amino acid sequence: CATQDITGELFF. The chain is built from TRBV11-2 and TRBJ2-2; TRBD1 is a possible D gene (5 bases). In germline, CDR1 is SGHAT, CDR2 FQNNGV. The V end was cut by 10 bases, the J end by 4 bases, with 10 bases between. The CDR3 spans 12 residues.

This clonotype was counted many times. The chain joins TRBV29-1 to TRBJ2-2; no definite D call. Trimming removed 6 bases from V and 0 bases from J, with 5 bases in between. Germline CDR1 and CDR2: SQVTM and ANQGSEA. This CDR3 is built from 12 residues. The CDR3 sequence: CSVAANTGELFF. The CDR3 nucleotides read TGCAGCGTCGCCGCGAACACCGGGGAGCTGTTTTTT.

This clonotype was counted a few times. V usage is TRBV5-1 and J usage is TRBJ1-1; D is unresolved. This CDR3 has 13 amino acids. CDR1 and CDR2 (germline): SGHRS, YFSETQ. Trimming took 5 bases from V and 12 from J, leaving 20 bases between them. DNA of the CDR3: TGCGCCAGCAGATCCCCATTAGCCGTCGAGACTTTCTTT. Residues: CASRSPLAVETFF. Looking up the rest from reference TRBV5-1 and TRBJ1-1 gives the full variable domain: KAGVTQTPRYLIKTRGQQVTLSCSPISGHRSVSWYQQTPGQGLQFLFEYFSETQRNKGNFPGRFSGRQFSNSRSEMNVSTLELGDSALYLCASRSPLAVETFFGQGTRLTVV.

The chain combines TRBV6-2 or TRBV6-3 with TRBJ2-7; D may match TRBD1 or TRBD2 (5 bases each). Germline-derived CDR1 and CDR2 are MNHEY and SVGEGT. The CDR3 runs to 13 residues. V lost 6 bases to trimming and J lost 3 bases, with 12 bases between them. This chain's CDR3 is CASRGDVNYEQYF. The CDR3 nucleotides read TGTGCCAGCAGAGGGGACGTAAACTACGAGCAGTACTTC.

This chain joins TRBV4-1 and TRBJ2-3; D might be TRBD1 (5 bases). V lost 0 bases and J lost 14, with 21 bases in between. CDR1 is MGHRA, CDR2 YSYEKL, per germline. The CDR3 contains 15 residues. The CDR3, as DNA: TGCGCCAGCAGCCAAGAGACCAGGGTTGCGGACGGGCTGTATTTT. Translation: CASSQETRVADGLYF.

This clonotype has a handful of counts. The chain couples TRBV12-3 or TRBV12-4 to TRBJ1-5; 8 positions match TRBD1. The junction had 9 bases not matched to a gene; V was cut back by 5 bases and J by 3 bases. The CDR3 contains 16 residues. CDR3: CASSPVGTGDNQPQHF. As DNA, the CDR3 is TGTGCCAGCAGTCCTGTCGGGACAGGTGACAATCAGCCCCAGCATTTT.

This chain uses TRBV5-4 with TRBJ2-3, with 10 bases aligning to TRBD1. This CDR3 has 16 residues. The V gene's germline CDR1 is SGHNT and CDR2 YYREEE (reference sequence). The DNA for the CDR3 is TGTGCTAGCGAACCGGGACAGGGGATCGGCACAGATACGCAGTATTTT. Its translation is CASEPGQGIGTDTQYF.

This clonotype was seen repeatedly, ten times or more. V and J are TRBV6-4 and TRBJ2-1; 8 bases align to TRBD2. CDR3 length: 15 amino acids. Germline loops: CDR1 MRHNA, CDR2 SNTAGT. Unmatched junction bases numbered 9, after V lost 3 bases and J lost 8 bases. CDR3 sequence reads: CASSEGSGGPDEQFF. The CDR3 DNA reads TGTGCCAGCAGTGAGGGTTCGGGAGGGCCTGATGAGCAGTTCTTC.

The chain combines TRBV10-3 with TRBJ2-7; 7 bases line up with TRBD1. Germline assignment: CDR1 ENHRY and CDR2 SYGVKD. Unmatched junction bases numbered 6, after V lost 4 bases and J lost 0 bases. This CDR3 has 15 amino acids. The DNA of the CDR3 is TGTGCCATCAGTGCCGACAGGGCCAGCTCCTACGAGCAGTACTTC. It codes for CAISADRASSYEQYF.

The table lists this clonotype with a few counts. The chain recombines TRBV3-1 with TRBJ1-5; no clear D gene. Deletions cut 1 base from V and 0 bases from J, with 7 bases between. CDR3 length: 15 residues. Germline CDR1 and CDR2: LGHDT and YNNKEL (reference sequence). The CDR3 is CASSQGGVSNQPQHF. In DNA, the CDR3 is TGTGCCAGCAGCCAAGGTGGGGTTAGCAATCAGCCCCAGCATTTT.

This clonotype was counted between two and nine times. V gene TRBV5-1 combines with J gene TRBJ2-3; 9 bases match TRBD2. Germline CDR1 is SGHRS and CDR2 is YFSETQ. V trimming: 4 bases; J trimming: 4 bases; junction bases outside the gene matches: 25. The CDR3 loop spans 21 amino acids. The CDR3 sequence is CASSPYFEVVAGEDWADTQYF. In nucleotides, the CDR3 is TGCGCCAGCAGCCCCTATTTTGAAGTGGTAGCGGGAGAGGATTGGGCAGATACGCAGTATTTT.

There are a few counts of this clonotype. The chain has TRBV5-1 and TRBJ2-1, with D maybe TRBD1 (5 bases). CDR1 SGHRS and CDR2 YFSETQ come from the germline V gene. V shed 0 bases and J shed 4 bases, with 8 bases lying between them. The CDR3 runs to 14 residues. The CDR3 bases are TGCGCCAGCAGCTTGGGCGCAGGGTACAATGAGCAGTTCTTC. It specifies CASSLGAGYNEQFF. Full variable domain (rest looked up from reference TRBV5-1 and TRBJ2-1): KAGVTQTPRYLIKTRGQQVTLSCSPISGHRSVSWYQQTPGQGLQFLFEYFSETQRNKGNFPGRFSGRQFSNSRSEMNVSTLELGDSALYLCASSLGAGYNEQFFGPGTRLTVL.

There are many counts of this clonotype. This chain joins TRBV29-1 and TRBJ2-1, with D perhaps being TRBD1 or TRBD2 (5 bases each). The CDR3 has 15 residues. Trimming shortened V by 3 bases and J by 8 bases, and 20 bases separated the two germline ends. Germline CDR1 reads SQVTM; CDR2 reads ANQGSEA. The CDR3: CSVEGGGEKVYEQFF. The CDR3 coding sequence is TGCAGCGTTGAGGGTGGGGGAGAAAAAGTGTATGAGCAGTTCTTC.

This clonotype showed up just a few times. The CDR3 reads CSVGDSRTEAFF. The CDR3 DNA reads as TGCAGCGTGGGGGACAGTCGCACTGAAGCTTTCTTT. This chain connects TRBV29-1 to TRBJ1-1; TRBD1 aligns across 7 bases. With 6 bases clipped from V and 4 bases from J, the junction kept 5 bases outside the gene matches. This CDR3 contains 12 residues. Germline V CDR1 and CDR2: SQVTM, ANQGSEA. Using reference TRBV29-1 and TRBJ1-1 for the parts outside the CDR3, the full variable domain is SAVISQKPSRDICQRGTSLTIQCQVDSQVTMMFWYRQQPGQSLTLIATANQGSEATYESGFVIDKFPISRPNLTFSTLTVSNMSPEDSSIYLCSVGDSRTEAFFGQGTRLTVV.

The table lists this clonotype with a few counts. The chain employs TRBV5-5 and TRBJ1-4; possible D gene TRBD1, 5 bases. The CDR3 has 14 amino acids. Trimming removed 3 bases at V and 4 bases at J, with 10 bases between. Germline V gene data show CDR1 as SGHKS and CDR2 as YYEKEE (reference sequence). This CDR3 reads CASSSEGFNEKLFF. The CDR3 DNA reads as TGTGCCAGCAGCTCGGAGGGGTTTAATGAAAAACTGTTTTTT.

This clonotype was seen repeatedly, ten times or more. J is TRBJ2-7 and V is TRBV5-6; tentatively, D is TRBD1 or TRBD2 (5 bases each). The germline V gene encodes CDR1 SGHDT and CDR2 YYEEEE. V shed 0 bases and J shed 0 bases, with 10 bases lying between them. CDR3 size: 15 residues. The CDR3 region has the DNA TGTGCCAGCAGCTTGGGGTGGGGGTCCTCCTACGAGCAGTACTTC. It encodes CASSLGWGSSYEQYF.

The rearrangement joins TRBV12-3 or TRBV12-4 to TRBJ2-1, with no clear D. CDR3 length: 14 amino acids. Deletions cut 5 bases from V and 6 bases from J, with 14 bases between. As DNA, the CDR3 is TGTGCCAGCAGTGACTTCCCCTTGGGCAATGAGCAGTTCTTC. It specifies CASSDFPLGNEQFF.

This chain joins TRBV21-1 and TRBJ2-7; TRBD2, the D gene given by the table, was not confirmed from the DNA. TRBV21-1 constitutes a pseudogene. The CDR3 has 16 residues. The CDR3 bases are TGTGCCAGCAGCAAATCGGAGCGGGAGGGCGGTGACGAGCAGTACTTC. It translates to CASSKSEREGGDEQYF.

This clonotype turned up a few times. Germline and junction disagree at one end, which may indicate a read error. The J gene is TRBJ1-1, the V gene TRBV12-3 or TRBV12-4, with no clear D. The CDR3 length is 12 residues. The DNA for the CDR3 is TGTGCCAGCAGTTGGTTGAAAACTGAAGCTTTCTTT. It encodes CASSWLKTEAFF.

This clonotype was recorded many times. Mismatch with germline at one junction end may stem from a read error. The chain carries TRBV7-7 and TRBJ2-5, with 7 bases aligning to TRBD2. The CDR3 runs to 16 residues. Germline assignment: CDR1 SSHAT and CDR2 FNYEAQ (reference sequence). The CDR3 bases are TGTGCTAGCAGCTTATTGCCGGGGGGTGATTTGGAGACCCAGTACTTC. This codes for CASSLLPGGDLETQYF.

This clonotype was counted only a few times. This rearrangement joins TRBV29-1 to TRBJ2-2, with TRBD2 matching 8 bases. V lost 4 bases, J lost 1 base, and 14 bases stayed unmatched. This CDR3 is 18 amino acids long. Germline CDR1 is SQVTM and CDR2 is ANQGSEA. CDR3 sequence: CSVVSAGTSLRNTGELFF. Written as DNA, the CDR3 is TGCAGCGTTGTATCAGCTGGGACTAGTTTGAGGAACACCGGGGAGCTGTTTTTT.

CDR3 sequence: CASSQGPDSVETQYF. DNA of the CDR3: TGCGCCAGCAGCCAAGGCCCCGACAGTGTGGAGACCCAGTACTTC. The rearrangement links TRBV4-1 to TRBJ2-5; D perhaps matches TRBD1 (5 bases). V was pared by 1 base and J by 5 bases, with 14 bases between. Germline V gives CDR1 MGHRA, CDR2 YSYEKL. The CDR3 consists of 15 residues.

The rearrangement links TRBV3-1 to TRBJ1-2, with D uncertain. Germline V gives CDR1 LGHDT, CDR2 YNNKEL (reference sequence). With 4 bases removed from V and 2 bases from J, the gap between germline ends came to 17 bases. The length of the CDR3 is 16 residues. CDR3 in amino acids: CASSPTYWTVNYGYTF. The CDR3 nucleotides read TGTGCCAGCAGCCCGACCTATTGGACGGTGAACTATGGCTACACCTTC.

This clonotype was counted at least ten times. This chain connects TRBV28 to TRBJ2-3; TRBD1 might be the D (6 bases). Germline CDR1 reads MDHEN; CDR2 reads SYDVKM. V was cut by 3 bases and J by 3 bases, with 10 bases left in between. The CDR3 loop spans 14 amino acids. CDR3 sequence: CASSFLQGTDTQYF. CDR3 sequence (DNA): TGTGCCAGCAGTTTCCTCCAGGGGACAGATACGCAGTATTTT. The variable domain in full, completed from reference TRBV28 and TRBJ2-3, reads DVKVTQSSRYLVKRTGEKVFLECVQDMDHENMFWYRQDPGLGLRLIYFSYDVKMKEKGDIPEGYSVSREKKERFSLILESASTNQTSMYLCASSFLQGTDTQYFGPGTRLTVL.

The table lists this clonotype with many counts. The chain joins TRBV5-1 to TRBJ2-1; weak D call: TRBD1 (6 bases). Between the trimmed V and J ends, which lost 0 bases and 0 bases, there was a span of 10 bases. The CDR3 length is 16 residues. Germline-derived CDR1 and CDR2 are SGHRS and YFSETQ. CDR3 nucleotides: TGCGCCAGCAGCTTGGCCTGGGGGCGCTCCTACAATGAGCAGTTCTTC. Amino acid sequence: CASSLAWGRSYNEQFF.